These 8 T cell receptor beta chains were sequenced from one sample in a study of blood T cell repertoires in COVID-19. The protocol was immunoSEQ multiplex PCR, while the TCRdb copy is restricted to in-frame clones and leaves out a portion. The sample records 380,000 or so clones, approximately 89% being singletons. Sequencing was performed on PBMCs or T cells enriched from blood (not recorded which). The receptor source for this set is a young man who had recovered from COVID-19.

The genes are TRBV6-5 and TRBJ1-5; a possible D gene is TRBD1 (6 bases). This CDR3 is 13 amino acids long. The V end lost 6 bases, the J end lost 5 bases, and 11 bases lay between the germline ends. Germline V gene lookup returns CDR1 MNHEY and CDR2 SVGAGI. The CDR3 reads CASRRHRDQPQHF. The CDR3 bases are TGTGCCAGCAGACGCCACAGGGATCAGCCCCAGCATTTT.

This rearrangement joins TRBV4-3 to TRBJ2-7; D gene unclear. Germline loops: CDR1 LGHNA, CDR2 YSLEER. V was cut by 1 base and J by 4 bases, with 8 bases left in between. The CDR3 length is 13 residues. CDR3 nucleotide sequence: TGCGCCAGCAGCCAAGCATTGGAGTACGAGCAGTACTTC. This sequence encodes CASSQALEYEQYF.

The chain uses TRBV15 and TRBJ1-1; 9 bases agree with TRBD1. Germline V gives CDR1 LNHNV, CDR2 YYDKDF (reference sequence). The V and J ends lost 3 bases and 5 bases, in that order; junction bases with no gene match: 13. This CDR3 comprises 17 residues. The CDR3 region is CATSRFLVTGGWTEAFF. The DNA of the CDR3 is TGTGCCACCAGCAGGTTCTTGGTGACAGGGGGATGGACTGAAGCTTTCTTT. Supplemented by reference TRBV15 and TRBJ1-1, the full variable domain reads DAMVIQNPRYQVTQFGKPVTLSCSQTLNHNVMYWYQQKSSQAPKLLFHYYDKDFNNEADTPDNFQSRRPNTSFCFLDIRSPGLGDTAMYLCATSRFLVTGGWTEAFFGQGTRLTVV.

The genes are TRBV3-1 (or the pseudogene TRBV3-2) and TRBJ2-1; 10 bases are a match to TRBD2. V was clipped by 1 base and J by 4 bases; unmatched bases: 4. The CDR3 is 16 amino acids. Per the germline V gene, CDR1 is LGHDT and CDR2 is YNNKEL (reference sequence). CDR3 sequence: CASSQAGLAIYNEQFF. The DNA for the CDR3 is TGTGCCAGCAGCCAAGCGGGACTAGCGATTTACAATGAGCAGTTCTTC.

The chain is built from TRBV27 and TRBJ1-1; D is perhaps TRBD1 (6 bases). Trimming stripped 3 bases from V and 0 bases from J, with 11 bases between. The CDR3 contains 15 residues. Germline loops: CDR1 MNHEY, CDR2 SMNVEV (reference sequence). The DNA for the CDR3 is TGTGCCAGCAGTTTGGACAGAAACATGAACACTGAAGCTTTCTTT. Its protein product is CASSLDRNMNTEAFF.

The J gene is TRBJ2-3, the V gene TRBV7-9; D is perhaps TRBD1 (6 bases). Trimming took 2 bases from V and 4 from J, leaving 7 bases between them. The CDR3 totals 13 residues. The V gene's germline CDR1 is SEHNR and CDR2 FQNEAQ (reference sequence). The CDR3 protein is CASSLTGPDTQYF. The CDR3 DNA reads TGTGCCAGCAGCTTAACAGGGCCAGATACGCAGTATTTT.

This chain uses TRBV6-2 or TRBV6-3 with TRBJ2-7; D might be TRBD2 (6 bases). Germline V gene lookup returns CDR1 MNHEY and CDR2 SVGEGT. The CDR3 extends over 14 amino acids. V was shortened by 4 bases and J by 7 bases, with 17 bases between the two germline ends. CDR3 sequence: CASSWGTSPWEQYF. For the CDR3, the DNA is TGTGCCAGCAGTTGGGGTACTAGCCCATGGGAGCAGTACTTC.

This clone was seen only a few times. This chain uses TRBV9 with TRBJ1-1; D gene ambiguous. Trimming shortened V by 0 bases and J by 7 bases, and 7 bases separated the two germline ends. This CDR3 is built from 12 residues. In germline, CDR1 is SGDLS, CDR2 YYNGEE. For the CDR3, the DNA is TGTGCCAGCAGCGTAGAAGCGGGTGAAGCTTTCTTT. Translating gives CASSVEAGEAFF.